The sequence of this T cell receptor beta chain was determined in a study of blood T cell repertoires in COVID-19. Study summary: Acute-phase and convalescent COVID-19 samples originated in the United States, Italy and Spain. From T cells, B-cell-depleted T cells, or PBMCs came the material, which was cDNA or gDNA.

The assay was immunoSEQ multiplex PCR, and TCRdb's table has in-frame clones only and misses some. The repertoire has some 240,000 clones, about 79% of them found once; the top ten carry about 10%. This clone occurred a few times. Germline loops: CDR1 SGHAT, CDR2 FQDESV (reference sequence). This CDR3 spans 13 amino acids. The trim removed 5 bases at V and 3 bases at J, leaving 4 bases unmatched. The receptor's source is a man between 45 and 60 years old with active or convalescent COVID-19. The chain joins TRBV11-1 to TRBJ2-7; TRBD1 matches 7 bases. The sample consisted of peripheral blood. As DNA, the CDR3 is TGTGCCAGCAGCCTCCGACAGGGCTACGAGCAGTACTTC. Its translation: CASSLRQGYEQYF.